This T cell receptor beta chain was found in a study of blood T cell repertoires in COVID-19. Study-wide background: From the United States, Italy and Spain came samples of acute and convalescent COVID-19. T cells, B-cell-depleted T cells, or PBMCs supplied cDNA or gDNA.

Libraries were prepared by immunoSEQ multiplex PCR; TCRdb keeps only in-frame clonotypes and omits some of them. The table shows roughly 260,000 clones, with roughly 80% occurring only once. The CDR3 covers 15 residues. Deletions cut 5 bases from V and 1 base from J, with 15 bases between. The germline CDR1 and CDR2 sequences are SGHNT and YYREEE (reference sequence). V is TRBV5-4 and J is TRBJ1-1; possible D gene TRBD1, 5 bases. The sequencing input was peripheral blood. This TCR came from a woman in her thirties or forties with active or convalescent COVID-19. The chain's CDR3 is CASRGTGVWNTEAFF. DNA for the CDR3: TGTGCCAGCAGGGGGACGGGGGTGTGGAACACTGAAGCTTTCTTT.